This entry features one T cell receptor beta chain sequence. The antigen is unknown. This entry belongs to a study of shared clonotypes between healthy human individuals. Some clones are missing from TCRdb's copy, which holds only in-frame ones; the method was immunoSEQ multiplex PCR. The sample yields some 500,000 clones, 96% seen once. The CDR3 is 15 amino acids. Germline lookup yields CDR1 ENHRY and CDR2 SYGVKD. The V end was cut by 10 bases, the J end by 2 bases, with 21 bases between. Broader study findings: The sampled material consisted only of blood, and tissue repertoires are likely to differ.

The sequence was obtained from a woman under 40 in good health. The chain links TRBV10-3 to TRBJ2-7; possibly TRBD1 or TRBD2 for D (6 bases each). Specimen: naive CD4+ T cells sorted from blood. Subset indicated: CD45RA+ positively selected. CDR3 in amino acids: CATNQRGASAYEQYF. The CDR3 bases are TGTGCCACTAATCAAAGGGGGGCGTCAGCCTACGAGCAGTACTTC.